These T cell receptor beta chains were read from a single sample in a study. Each CDR3 protein gets one entry after TCRdb re-called the RT-PCR reads with MiXCR. The profile shows approximately 720,000 distinct CDR3 sequences, approximately 15% of them singletons. The source material was memory CD4+ T cells from blood. These receptor sequences come from a female donor in good health, serving as a healthy control. Both conserved end residues are part of each CDR3. The D gene is left open where the match is weak. Rows give clone size only sometimes, using once, few, many, or a class for an expanded clone.

cdr3_length: 14
v_call: TRBV11-1
clone_size: -
j_call: TRBJ2-3
d_call: -
cdr3_nt: TGTGCCAGCGCCCCCCTACAGAGGACAGATACGCAGTATTTT
cdr3_aa: CASAPLQRTDTQYF

cdr3_length: 17
v_call: TRBV11-2
clone_size: few
j_call: TRBJ2-1
d_call: -
cdr3_nt: TGTGCCAGCAGCGAGAGACCAGGGACAAGGGTATACAATGAGCAGTTCTTC
cdr3_aa: CASSERPGTRVYNEQFF

cdr3_length: 14
v_call: TRBV12-3/TRBV12-4
clone_size: -
j_call: TRBJ1-4
d_call: -
cdr3_nt: TGTGCCAGCAGTTTGACAGTCGCTAATGAAAAACTGTTTTTT
cdr3_aa: CASSLTVANEKLFF

cdr3_length: 14
v_call: TRBV15
clone_size: -
j_call: TRBJ2-7
d_call: -
cdr3_nt: TGTGCCACCAGCAGAGAGGCAGGATCCTACGAGCAGTACTTC
cdr3_aa: CATSREAGSYEQYF

cdr3_length: 13
v_call: TRBV27
clone_size: few
j_call: TRBJ2-7
d_call: -
cdr3_nt: TGTGCCAGCAGGATACACTTAGATGGCGAGCAGTACTTC
cdr3_aa: CASRIHLDGEQYF

cdr3_length: 15
v_call: TRBV12-3/TRBV12-4
clone_size: -
j_call: TRBJ1-4
d_call: TRBD1
cdr3_nt: TGTGCCAGCACCCGGACAGGGGGCGCTGGTGAAAAACTGTTTTTT
cdr3_aa: CASTRTGGAGEKLFF

cdr3_length: 14
v_call: TRBV7-6
clone_size: few
j_call: TRBJ1-3
d_call: -
cdr3_nt: TGTGCCAGCTTACAGGGCGTAGCGGGAAACACCATATATTTT
cdr3_aa: CASLQGVAGNTIYF

cdr3_length: 16
v_call: TRBV7-2
clone_size: -
j_call: TRBJ2-1
d_call: TRBD2
cdr3_nt: TGTGCCAGCAGCTTAGACGCGGCGGGGGGGCTCAATGAGCAGTTCTTC
cdr3_aa: CASSLDAAGGLNEQFF

cdr3_length: 14
v_call: TRBV20-1
clone_size: few
j_call: TRBJ1-4
d_call: TRBD1
cdr3_nt: TGCAGTGCTAGCCACGACAGGGTTGAGGGAAAACTGTTTTTT
cdr3_aa: CSASHDRVEGKLFF

cdr3_length: 14
v_call: TRBV3-1
clone_size: few
j_call: TRBJ2-3
d_call: TRBD2
cdr3_nt: TGTGCCAGCAGCCAGCGGGGGGGCCGCGATACGCAGTATTTT
cdr3_aa: CASSQRGGRDTQYF